These 7 T cell receptor beta chains originate from one sample sequenced in a study of T cells in Graves' hyperthyroidism and ophthalmopathy. RNA transcripts provided the source from which TCR beta CDR3 regions were amplified. Primed by the HTBI set, a first-round RT-PCR was run on the TCR CDR3. TCRdb redid the calling of the multiplex PCR reads with MiXCR, one entry per CDR3 protein. There are about 720,000 distinct CDR3 sequences in the sample; under 20% occur only once, and 16% lies in the top ten. Sequenced material: blood. These receptors were collected from a woman in her forties or fifties with Graves' hyperthyroidism that later progressed to Graves' ophthalmopathy.

This clonotype has ten or more counts. The junction and the germline gene differ at one end; a read error may be behind it. The chain employs TRBV7-7 and TRBJ1-4; weak D call: TRBD1 (5 bases). Germline CDR1 reads SSHAT; CDR2 reads FNYEAQ (reference sequence). The CDR3 has 16 amino acids. CDR3 nucleotide sequence: TGTGCTAGCAGCCGGGGTACCGGGACGGCTAATGAAAAACTGTTTTTT. Translation: CASSRGTGTANEKLFF.

In this sample, this clonotype turned up many times. CDR3 sequence: CSARVLAVGYEQYF. CDR3 sequence (DNA): TGCAGTGCTAGAGTTCTAGCGGTGGGCTACGAGCAGTACTTC. This chain links TRBV20-1 with TRBJ2-7; TRBD2 matches 7 bases. This CDR3 has 14 residues. Losses at the gene ends were 1 base for V and 3 bases for J; bases not matched to a gene: 6. CDR1 is DFQATT, CDR2 SNEGSKA, per germline (reference sequence).

V and J are TRBV27 and TRBJ1-5, with a weak D call TRBD1 (6 bases). The CDR3 totals 18 residues. CDR1 is MNHEY, CDR2 SMNVEV, per germline (reference sequence). V was shortened by 0 bases and J by 0 bases, with 15 bases between the two germline ends. The CDR3 DNA sequence: TGTGCCAGCAGTTTATCCCGCCAGGACAGATATAGCAATCAGCCCCAGCATTTT. This translates into CASSLSRQDRYSNQPQHF.

This clonotype was detected many times. The chain employs TRBV6-1 and TRBJ1-1, with 7 bases that match TRBD1. Unmatched junction bases numbered 10, after V lost 3 bases and J lost 0 bases. The CDR3 has 17 amino acids. Germline-derived CDR1 and CDR2 are MNHNS and SASEGT. The CDR3 sequence is CASSDHRDSFMNTEAFF. CDR3 DNA sequence: TGTGCCAGCAGTGACCACCGGGACAGCTTTATGAACACTGAAGCTTTCTTT.

This clonotype occurred a few times. The chain uses TRBV12-3 or TRBV12-4 and TRBJ2-1; maybe TRBD2 (6 bases). CDR3 size: 14 residues. V was trimmed by 4 bases and J by 6 bases, leaving 13 bases between them. In DNA form, the CDR3 reads TGTGCCAGCAGTTCTTGGGACTTCTCCAATGAGCAGTTCTTC. Its translation is CASSSWDFSNEQFF.

The rearrangement joins TRBV5-5 to TRBJ2-2; 9 bases are a match to TRBD1. The V gene's germline CDR1 is SGHKS and CDR2 YYEKEE (reference sequence). After removal of 5 bases from V and 6 bases from J, the junction contained 11 bases not matched to a gene. There are 16 residues in the CDR3. In DNA form, the CDR3 reads TGTGCCAGCAGGTACTGGGACAGGGAGGTGGCCGGGGAGCTGTTTTTT. Its translation: CASRYWDREVAGELFF.

This clonotype was observed at least ten times. The chain combines TRBV7-9 with TRBJ2-3, with 7 bases fitting TRBD2. The CDR3 extends over 16 amino acids. In germline, CDR1 is SEHNR, CDR2 FQNEAQ (reference sequence). Losses at the gene ends were 3 bases for V and 2 bases for J; bases not matched to a gene: 8. The CDR3 sequence: CASSLRLAGNTDTQYF. The CDR3 DNA sequence: TGTGCCAGCAGCTTGCGGTTAGCGGGTAACACAGATACGCAGTATTTT.